The 28 T cell receptor beta chains listed next were all sequenced from one sample in a study of neurological immune-mediated disorders. From the 5' RACE reads, TCRdb called clonotypes with MiXCR, one entry per CDR3 protein. In the table there are 20,000 to 30,000 distinct CDR3 sequences, 2% to 2.5% of which are singletons. Sequenced input: PBMCs. All receptors derive from a woman aged 45-59 years with multiple sclerosis.

In its sample, this clonotype is medium-sized. This chain joins TRBV29-1 and TRBJ1-5; D is uncertain. The CDR3 loop spans 12 amino acids. Germline lookup yields CDR1 SQVTM and CDR2 ANQGSEA. Trimming took 4 bases from V and 7 from J, leaving 11 bases between them. CDR3 sequence (DNA): TGCAGCGTTGGTGGTGGGCTCCAGCCCCAGCATTTT. It translates to CSVGGGLQPQHF. The full variable domain, with the rest looked up from reference TRBV29-1 and TRBJ1-5, is SAVISQKPSRDICQRGTSLTIQCQVDSQVTMMFWYRQQPGQSLTLIATANQGSEATYESGFVIDKFPISRPNLTFSTLTVSNMSPEDSSIYLCSVGGGLQPQHFGDGTRLSIL.

This clonotype was observed at least ten times. This chain connects TRBV5-1 to TRBJ1-1, with 8 positions matching TRBD1. With 3 bases clipped from V and 4 bases from J, the junction kept 5 bases outside the gene matches. The CDR3 has 14 residues. Germline V CDR1 and CDR2: SGHRS, YFSETQ. The CDR3 loop is CASSYRQGRTEAFF. The DNA of the CDR3 is TGCGCCAGCAGCTATCGACAGGGGCGCACTGAAGCTTTCTTT.

On this clonotype itself: Because it lacks the conserved phenylalanine or tryptophan at the end, this CDR3 is likely a read error. The chain is built from TRBV9 and TRBJ2-5; 8 bases map to TRBD2. CDR1 and CDR2 from the germline V gene are SGDLS and YYNGEE. The CDR3 sequence is 16 residues long. Germline trimming cut 4 bases from V and 0 bases from J; bases unmatched to any gene: 8. The CDR3 nucleotides read TGTGCCAGCAGCCCGGGAGGGGGATCATACCAAGAGACCCAGTACAAC. Translated, it gives CASSPGGGSYQETQYN.

This clonotype was seen ten or more times. The genes are TRBV29-1 and TRBJ2-3; D call uncertain. The CDR3 extends over 10 amino acids. Germline values: CDR1 SQVTM, CDR2 ANQGSEA. V was clipped by 7 bases and J by 7 bases, with 9 bases between them. The CDR3 sequence is CSAFSYTQYF. The CDR3 DNA is TGCAGCGCTTTTTCTTATACGCAGTATTTT.

This clonotype was detected ten times or more. J is TRBJ2-1 and V is TRBV5-1, with 15 bases lining up with TRBD2. Looked up from germline, CDR1 is SGHRS and CDR2 is YFSETQ. There are 17 residues in the CDR3. The V and J ends lost 2 bases and 6 bases, in that order; junction bases with no gene match: 6. CDR3 sequence (DNA): TGCGCCAGCAGCTTCCCGGGGGGACTAGCGGGGGGCAATGAGCAGTTCTTC. This codes for CASSFPGGLAGGNEQFF.

This clonotype was detected ten times or more. This chain joins TRBV6-5 and TRBJ2-7; D possibly matches TRBD1 or TRBD2 (6 bases each). The CDR3 length is 13 residues. Germline lookup yields CDR1 MNHEY and CDR2 SVGAGI. Trimming stripped 6 bases from V and 4 bases from J, with 13 bases between. The DNA of the CDR3 is TGTGCCAGCAGCGGGGGCAACATATACGAGCAGTACTTC. Its protein product is CASSGGNIYEQYF.

On this clonotype: The CDR3 does not close with the conserved phenylalanine or tryptophan, likely indicating a read error. The chain carries TRBV20-1 and TRBJ2-5; TRBD2 matches 7 bases. V gave up 7 bases and J gave up 5 bases; unmatched junction bases: 7. The germline CDR1 and CDR2 sequences are DFQATT and SNEGSKA (reference sequence). The length of the CDR3 is 12 residues. CDR3 region: CSVNGLDETQYG. In nucleotides, the CDR3 is TGCAGTGTTAACGGACTAGATGAGACCCAGTACGGC.

J is TRBJ2-7 and V is TRBV20-1; D is tentatively TRBD1 or TRBD2 (5 bases each). The germline gives CDR1 DFQATT, CDR2 SNEGSKA (reference sequence). This CDR3 is 14 amino acids long. V was cut by 4 bases and J by 7 bases, with 20 bases left in between. The CDR3, as DNA: TGCAGTGCTACGGGGCGGCTTTCTCTAGGGGAGCAGTACTTC. Translating it yields CSATGRLSLGEQYF.

This clonotype showed up many times. The chain couples TRBV9 to TRBJ2-1; perhaps TRBD1 as D (6 bases). Germline values: CDR1 SGDLS, CDR2 YYNGEE. Trimming took 7 bases from V and 5 from J, leaving 16 bases between them. This CDR3 comprises 14 residues. The CDR3 sequence: CASALSGVNNEQFF. For the CDR3, the DNA is TGTGCCAGCGCGCTATCAGGGGTAAACAATGAGCAGTTCTTC.

This clonotype has at least ten counts. This sequence joins TRBV5-1 and TRBJ2-3, with D perhaps matching TRBD1 (5 bases). Germline V gene data show CDR1 as SGHRS and CDR2 as YFSETQ. The germline V and J ends were trimmed by 2 bases and 0 bases, with 13 bases remaining between them. This CDR3 comprises 16 residues. CDR3 in amino acids: CASSFQPGLSTDTQYF. CDR3 nucleotides: TGCGCCAGCAGCTTCCAGCCAGGGTTGAGCACAGATACGCAGTATTTT.

This clonotype has at least ten counts. The chain carries TRBV20-1 and TRBJ2-5; D is possibly TRBD1 (6 bases). Germline assignment: CDR1 DFQATT and CDR2 SNEGSKA (reference sequence). V dropped 6 bases and J dropped 4 bases, with 15 bases sitting between them. This CDR3 has 13 amino acids. In DNA form, the CDR3 reads TGCAGTGCCCCGGACAGTCCCTCAGAGACCCAGTACTTC. Protein sequence: CSAPDSPSETQYF.

This clonotype was detected many times. The chain has TRBV20-1 and TRBJ2-1, with D possibly TRBD2 on 6 matching bases. Between the trimmed V and J ends, which lost 0 bases and 2 bases, there was a span of 14 bases. The CDR3 sequence is 16 residues long. Per the germline V gene, CDR1 is DFQATT and CDR2 is SNEGSKA (reference sequence). DNA for the CDR3: TGCAGTGCTAGAGATTTCGGGACTTGGACCTACAATGAGCAGTTCTTC. Translation: CSARDFGTWTYNEQFF.

This clonotype was seen at least ten times. The chain uses TRBV20-1 and TRBJ1-1; the D gene is possibly TRBD1 (6 bases). The CDR3 has 16 residues. V lost 0 bases, J lost 4 bases, and 18 bases lay in between. Germline CDR1 reads DFQATT; CDR2 reads SNEGSKA (reference sequence). CDR3: CSARDSGGPRATEAFF. The CDR3 bases are TGCAGTGCTAGAGATTCGGGGGGGCCGCGGGCCACTGAAGCTTTCTTT.

This clonotype was seen ten or more times. As DNA, the CDR3 is TGTGCCAGCTCACCCGGACCCTTTTCACCCCTCCACTTT. It codes for CASSPGPFSPLHF. The chain couples TRBV18 to TRBJ1-6; the D is unclear. The CDR3 covers 13 residues. In germline, CDR1 is KGHSH, CDR2 LQKENI. Deletions cut 3 bases from V and 9 bases from J, with 9 bases between. Based on the CDR3 plus reference TRBV18 and TRBJ1-6, the full variable domain is NAGVMQNPRHLVRRRGQEARLRCSPMKGHSHVYWYRQLPEEGLKFMVYLQKENIIDESGMPKERFSAEFPKEGPSILRIQQVVRGDSAAYFCASSPGPFSPLHFGNGTRLTVT.

This clonotype was detected many times. The chain uses TRBV4-1 and TRBJ2-5; 9 positions agree with TRBD1. The germline V gene encodes CDR1 MGHRA and CDR2 YSYEKL. With V trimmed by 1 base and J by 4 bases, 7 bases remained unmatched. The CDR3 has 16 amino acids. This chain's CDR3 is CASSQGTGVVRETQYF. The CDR3 DNA sequence: TGCGCCAGCAGCCAAGGGACAGGGGTAGTGCGAGAGACCCAGTACTTC.

This clonotype was seen many times. The chain has TRBV20-1 and TRBJ1-2; TRBD1 might be the D (6 bases). The CDR3 has 15 residues. Trimming took 0 bases from V and 4 from J, leaving 15 bases between them. Germline CDR1 reads DFQATT; CDR2 reads SNEGSKA (reference sequence). CDR3 bases: TGCAGTGCTAGAGAGGGGGGCAGCACCTTCTATGGCTACACCTTC. This sequence encodes CSAREGGSTFYGYTF.

This clonotype has a count of ten or more. In DNA form, the CDR3 reads TGCAGTGCTAGAGGTGGGACAGGGGAAGGCTACACCTTC. Its protein product is CSARGGTGEGYTF. This sequence joins TRBV20-1 and TRBJ1-2; 10 positions match TRBD1. CDR1 and CDR2 (germline): DFQATT, SNEGSKA (reference sequence). Trimming cost V 1 base and J 8 bases; bases outside gene matches: 4. The CDR3 has 13 amino acids.

This clonotype was seen repeatedly, ten times or more. The gene calls are TRBV20-1 and TRBJ1-1; tentative D call: TRBD1 (5 bases). CDR1 DFQATT and CDR2 SNEGSKA come from the germline V gene (reference sequence). V lost 5 bases and J lost 2, with 12 bases in between. The CDR3 has 13 residues. CDR3 sequence: CSAPGLINTEAFF. The CDR3 DNA reads as TGCAGTGCTCCAGGGCTTATAAACACTGAAGCTTTCTTT.

This clonotype was recorded many times. The chain recombines TRBV6-5 with TRBJ2-7, with D perhaps matching TRBD1 or TRBD2 (5 bases each). The CDR3 runs 12 residues. The germline CDR1 and CDR2 sequences are MNHEY and SVGAGI. Trimming removed 5 bases from V and 7 bases from J, with 12 bases in between. This chain's CDR3 is CASSGTVGEQYF. The CDR3 DNA sequence: TGTGCCAGCAGTGGGACCGTAGGAGAGCAGTACTTC.

This clonotype was counted many times. This chain joins TRBV20-1 and TRBJ2-3, with 7 bases aligning to TRBD1. Germline CDR1 is DFQATT and CDR2 is SNEGSKA (reference sequence). The V and J ends lost 0 bases and 1 base, in that order; junction bases with no gene match: 4. This CDR3 comprises 15 residues. The CDR3 region is CSARDRDRGTDTQYF. The CDR3 bases are TGCAGTGCTAGAGATCGTGACAGGGGCACAGATACGCAGTATTTT.

This clonotype appeared a few times. The chain is built from TRBV7-9 and TRBJ2-1; 8 nucleotides agree with TRBD2. The CDR3 has 15 residues. V was clipped by 5 bases and J by 0 bases; unmatched bases: 3. CDR1 is SEHNR, CDR2 FQNEAQ, per germline (reference sequence). Written as DNA, the CDR3 is TGTGCCAGCAGCCAAAGCGGGAGCTCCTACAATGAGCAGTTCTTC. Its protein is CASSQSGSSYNEQFF.

This clonotype showed up just a few times. One junction end disagrees with the germline gene, perhaps due to a read error. The chain uses TRBV19 and TRBJ2-2; a weak D match, TRBD1 (6 bases). CDR1 LNHDA and CDR2 SQIVND come from the germline V gene (reference sequence). This CDR3 comprises 12 residues. The DNA for the CDR3 is TGTGTCAGTAATGACAGGACCGGGGAGCTGTTTTTT. Residues: CVSNDRTGELFF.

This clonotype was found many times. This chain links TRBV9 with TRBJ2-1, with 14 bases lining up with TRBD2. Germline loops: CDR1 SGDLS, CDR2 YYNGEE. This CDR3 comprises 15 residues. V shed 2 bases and J 10 bases; nucleotides not matched to a gene: 5. The CDR3 sequence is CASSVGTSGSSEQFF. In DNA, the CDR3 is TGTGCCAGCAGCGTTGGGACTAGCGGGAGTTCGGAGCAGTTCTTC.

This clonotype was picked up a small number of times. This rearrangement joins TRBV20-1 to TRBJ2-7; D might be TRBD1 (6 bases). Trimming stripped 2 bases from V and 4 bases from J, with 15 bases between. The CDR3 is 14 amino acids. Germline CDR1 reads DFQATT; CDR2 reads SNEGSKA (reference sequence). CDR3 protein: CSARNTGNRYEQYF. The CDR3 DNA is TGCAGTGCTAGAAATACAGGGAACCGATACGAGCAGTACTTC.

At least ten counts were recorded for this clonotype. The V and J genes are TRBV7-2 and TRBJ2-3, with TRBD2 identical over 9 bases. The CDR3 is made up of 18 amino acids. Per germline, CDR1 SGHTA and CDR2 FQGNSA. Trimming took 0 bases from V and 0 from J; bases not matched to a gene: 7. CDR3: CASSLAKASGTSTDTQYF. The CDR3 DNA sequence: TGTGCCAGCAGCTTAGCGAAAGCTAGCGGGACTAGCACAGATACGCAGTATTTT.

The chain employs TRBV4-3 and TRBJ2-3; D unclear. The ends were cut back, 0 bases at V and 1 base at J, with 8 bases in the middle. The germline V gene encodes CDR1 LGHNA and CDR2 YSLEER. The CDR3 runs to 15 residues. Here the CDR3 DNA reads TGCGCCAGCAGCCAAGACCCCCTCCGCACAGATACGCAGTATTTT. Its translation: CASSQDPLRTDTQYF.

This clonotype showed up many times. The CDR3 coding sequence is TGTGCCAGCAGCTTAAAGGGGGGTACTGAAGCTTTCTTT. It is translated as CASSLKGGTEAFF. This sequence joins TRBV7-3 and TRBJ1-1, with TRBD1 as a possible D gene (6 bases). The CDR3 spans 13 residues. V lost 1 base to trimming and J lost 5 bases, with 8 bases between them. Germline V gene lookup returns CDR1 SGHTA and CDR2 FQGTGA. Filled out from reference TRBV7-3 and TRBJ1-1, the complete variable domain reads GAGVSQTPSNKVTEKGKYVELRCDPISGHTALYWYRQSLGQGPEFLIYFQGTGAADDSGLPNDRFFAVRPEGSVSTLKIQRTERGDSAVYLCASSLKGGTEAFFGQGTRLTVV.

This clonotype was picked up many times. This sequence joins TRBV7-2 and TRBJ2-7; D gene unclear. This CDR3 contains 13 residues. V lost 3 bases, J lost 3 bases, and 9 bases lay in between. Germline loops: CDR1 SGHTA, CDR2 FQGNSA. CDR3 in DNA: TGTGCCAGCAGCTTCCTGACAAGCTACGAGCAGTACTTC. This translates into CASSFLTSYEQYF.